Presented here are 24 T cell receptor beta chains from one specimen sequenced in a study of blood T cell repertoires in COVID-19. Clones were sequenced by immunoSEQ multiplex PCR, and TCRdb holds only the in-frame ones, with some missing. The repertoire holds 190,000 or so clones, with around four fifths as singletons. The sample was PBMCs or T cells enriched from blood (not recorded which). Receptors were obtained from a man in his forties or fifties who had recovered from COVID-19.

This chain uses TRBV5-1 with TRBJ1-4; 7 bases align to TRBD1. This CDR3 region has 15 residues. CDR1 and CDR2 (germline): SGHRS, YFSETQ. V lost 4 bases, J lost 5 bases, and 8 bases stayed unmatched. The CDR3 sequence: CASSPGGTYNEKLFF. The CDR3 bases are TGCGCCAGCAGCCCAGGGGGGACTTACAATGAAAAACTGTTTTTT.

The gene calls are TRBV29-1 and TRBJ1-1, with D unclear. Trimming left V 7 bases short and J 5 bases short, with 14 bases between. CDR1 is SQVTM, CDR2 ANQGSEA, per germline. The CDR3 covers 12 residues. In nucleotides, the CDR3 is TGCAGCGCACTTAGGAGGAGGACTGAAGCTTTCTTT. Residues: CSALRRRTEAFF.

The chain joins TRBV30 to TRBJ1-2; D is unresolved. The CDR3 has 17 residues. V was cut by 4 bases and J by 0 bases, with 21 bases left in between. The germline gives CDR1 GTSNPN, CDR2 SVGIG (reference sequence). The CDR3 sequence is CAWILGPRAVSNYGYTF. CDR3 DNA sequence: TGTGCCTGGATTTTGGGCCCGAGGGCAGTCTCTAACTATGGCTACACCTTC.

The chain combines TRBV7-9 with TRBJ2-1; TRBD2 matches 10 bases. The CDR3 sequence is 15 residues long. V trimming: 4 bases; J trimming: 8 bases; junction bases outside the gene matches: 8. Germline CDR1 is SEHNR and CDR2 is FQNEAQ (reference sequence). The DNA of the CDR3 is TGTGCCAGCAGCTCGCCTAGCGGGAGCGGCCATGAGCAGTTCTTC. Translated: CASSSPSGSGHEQFF.

This rearrangement joins TRBV7-2 to TRBJ1-1, with 7 positions matching TRBD1. In germline, CDR1 is SGHTA, CDR2 FQGNSA. This CDR3 contains 13 residues. Germline trimming cut 4 bases from V and 4 bases from J; bases unmatched to any gene: 3. The CDR3: CASSSRQGTEAFF. Written as DNA, the CDR3 is TGTGCCAGCAGCTCACGACAGGGCACTGAAGCTTTCTTT.

In its sample, this clone was seen a few times. The chain joins TRBV7-9 to TRBJ1-2, with D perhaps matching TRBD1 (6 bases). The CDR3 loop spans 16 amino acids. Germline V lookup: CDR1 SEHNR, CDR2 FQNEAQ (reference sequence). The V gene lost 1 base and the J gene lost 5 bases, with 17 bases spanning the gap. CDR3 DNA: TGTGCCAGCAGCTTAGGGTTAAGTAGGACAGATTATGGCTACACCTTC. Translation: CASSLGLSRTDYGYTF.

This clone was detected only once. The gene calls are TRBV18 and TRBJ2-7, with a tentative D call TRBD1 (5 bases). V shed 3 bases and J shed 6 bases, with 15 bases lying between them. Germline V lookup: CDR1 KGHSH, CDR2 LQKENI. The CDR3 contains 14 residues. CDR3 region: CASSPDIGLSEQYF. As DNA, the CDR3 is TGTGCCAGCTCACCGGACATAGGCCTTAGCGAGCAGTACTTC.

This sequence joins TRBV27 and TRBJ1-2; 11 positions match TRBD1. Trimming cost V 6 bases and J 7 bases; bases outside gene matches: 4. Germline V lookup: CDR1 MNHEY, CDR2 SMNVEV (reference sequence). The CDR3 runs 13 residues. The CDR3 loop reads CASSLGTGGGYTF. DNA for the CDR3: TGTGCCAGCAGCCTCGGGACAGGGGGTGGCTACACCTTC.

The chain uses TRBV7-3 and TRBJ1-2; tentative D call: TRBD1 (6 bases). This CDR3 comprises 15 residues. The germline V gene has CDR1 SGHTA and CDR2 FQGTGA. V dropped 2 bases and J dropped 3 bases, with 13 bases sitting between them. DNA for the CDR3: TGTGCCAGCAGCTTACAGGGCAGGGGATACTATGGCTACACCTTC. Translating gives CASSLQGRGYYGYTF.

This clone was seen a handful of times. This sample also contains other DNA sequences that code for the same CDR3. The chain is built from TRBV6-5 and TRBJ2-3; tentatively, D is TRBD2 (5 bases). The CDR3 runs to 11 residues. Germline CDR1 is MNHEY and CDR2 is SVGAGI. V was clipped by 8 bases and J by 5 bases, with 8 bases between them. The CDR3 coding sequence is TGTGCCAGCTCTCGGGGAGATACGCAGTATTTT. The encoded protein is CASSRGDTQYF.

V usage is TRBV18 and J usage is TRBJ2-7; maybe TRBD2 (5 bases). The CDR3 is made up of 12 amino acids. V was clipped by 3 bases and J by 7 bases, with 10 bases between them. Germline CDR1 KGHSH, CDR2 LQKENI. The CDR3 DNA reads as TGTGCCAGCTCACCGACAACGGGGGAGCAGTACTTC. Its protein product is CASSPTTGEQYF.

The chain is built from TRBV30 and TRBJ2-7, with 10 bases aligning to TRBD2. CDR1 is GTSNPN, CDR2 SVGIG, per germline (reference sequence). The CDR3 contains 13 residues. Trimming removed 2 bases from V and 6 bases from J; junction bases left unmatched: 4. In nucleotides, the CDR3 is TGTGCCTGGAGTTTACTAGCGGGAAGCGAGCAGTACTTC. This encodes CAWSLLAGSEQYF.

The chain combines TRBV3-1 (or the pseudogene TRBV3-2) with TRBJ2-3, with 8 bases fitting TRBD2. Per germline, CDR1 LGHDT and CDR2 YNNKEL (reference sequence). This CDR3 is 18 amino acids long. V shed 0 bases and J 4 bases; nucleotides not matched to a gene: 12. The CDR3 reads CASSQDRVQVAGPDTQYF. The CDR3 DNA reads as TGTGCCAGCAGCCAAGATCGTGTTCAAGTAGCGGGGCCAGATACGCAGTATTTT.

The rearrangement links TRBV10-1 to TRBJ2-1; 8 bases align to TRBD2. The germline V gene has CDR1 WNHNN and CDR2 SYGVQD (reference sequence). The CDR3 contains 15 residues. The J segment lost 10 bases and the V segment lost 2 bases, leaving 10 bases of the junction unmatched. This CDR3 reads CASSEDKIAGREQFF. As DNA, the CDR3 is TGCGCCAGCAGTGAGGATAAGATAGCGGGAAGGGAGCAGTTCTTC.

This clone occurred once. This sequence joins TRBV6-1 and TRBJ1-2; 7 bases agree with TRBD1. This CDR3 region has 17 residues. V was pared by 1 base and J by 4 bases, with 12 bases of the junction left unmatched. Germline V gives CDR1 MNHNS, CDR2 SASEGT. The CDR3 reads CASSEGYDRVGAYGYTF. The CDR3 DNA is TGTGCCAGCAGTGAAGGATACGACAGGGTAGGGGCCTATGGCTACACCTTC.

V usage is TRBV7-3 and J usage is TRBJ2-5; TRBD1 aligns across 7 bases. The V segment lost 1 base and the J segment 4 bases; nucleotides outside the gene matches: 0. Germline V lookup: CDR1 SGHTA, CDR2 FQGTGA. The length of the CDR3 is 13 residues. The CDR3 region has the DNA TGTGCCAGCAGCTTAAACAGGGGAGAGACCCAGTACTTC. Translating it yields CASSLNRGETQYF.

The sample holds a few counts of this clone. This sequence joins TRBV28 and TRBJ1-2; no clear D. With 7 bases removed from V and 0 bases from J, the gap between germline ends came to 18 bases. This CDR3 has 16 residues. CDR1 is MDHEN and CDR2 is SYDVKM in the germline V gene. CDR3 region: CASTKRQVGANYGYTF. The CDR3 coding sequence is TGTGCCAGCACAAAACGGCAGGTGGGAGCTAACTATGGCTACACCTTC.

The chain couples TRBV2 to TRBJ2-7; 13 bases fit TRBD2. Germline values: CDR1 SNHLY, CDR2 FYNNEI. This CDR3 contains 15 residues. The V and J ends lost 6 bases and 5 bases, in that order; junction bases with no gene match: 7. The CDR3 DNA follows: TGTGCCAGCAGCCGGACTAGCGGGGGAAGGAACGAGCAGTACTTC. Amino acids: CASSRTSGGRNEQYF.

The rearrangement joins TRBV4-2 to TRBJ2-5, with TRBD2 matching over 7 bases. This CDR3 has 16 amino acids. Germline V CDR1 and CDR2: LGHNA, YNFKEQ. The V segment lost 1 base and the J segment 4 bases; nucleotides outside the gene matches: 9. CDR3 coding DNA: TGTGCCAGCAGCCAAGGGTCCCAGACTAGCCCAGAGACCCAGTACTTC. Translated: CASSQGSQTSPETQYF.

The chain combines TRBV5-1 with TRBJ2-7; D possibly corresponds to TRBD1 (6 bases). V lost 2 bases, J lost 0 bases, and 6 bases lay in between. Per germline, CDR1 SGHRS and CDR2 YFSETQ. CDR3 length: 13 residues. CDR3 DNA: TGCGCCAGCAGCTTACAGGGCTCCTACGAGCAGTACTTC. This sequence encodes CASSLQGSYEQYF.

V and J are TRBV2 and TRBJ1-2; TRBD1 might be the D (5 bases). V lost 5 bases and J lost 4, with 11 bases in between. CDR3 size: 13 residues. CDR1 SNHLY and CDR2 FYNNEI come from the germline V gene. CDR3 coding DNA: TGTGCCAGCAGTCGTGAGACAGTCTATGGCTACACCTTC. This sequence encodes CASSRETVYGYTF.

The chain couples TRBV10-1 to TRBJ2-3; 10 nucleotides match TRBD2. V dropped 4 bases and J dropped 6; count of bases not matched to a gene: 7. From germline, CDR1 is WNHNN and CDR2 SYGVQD (reference sequence). The CDR3 length is 15 residues. This CDR3 is CASSGTSGDWDTQYF. The CDR3 DNA reads as TGCGCCAGCAGTGGTACTAGCGGGGATTGGGATACGCAGTATTTT.

The chain links TRBV7-9 to TRBJ2-1; TRBD2 matches at 9 bases. The CDR3 has 19 amino acids. V trimming: 3 bases; J trimming: 7 bases; junction bases outside the gene matches: 19. Germline CDR1 reads SEHNR; CDR2 reads FQNEAQ (reference sequence). The CDR3 coding sequence is TGTGCCAGCAGCTTCCTCCGTGGATGGGGCGGGAGGGCGAGGAATGAGCAGTTCTTC. Residues: CASSFLRGWGGRARNEQFF.

CDR3 nucleotides: TGTGCCAGCGGGGGACAGGGAAACACCATATATTTT. Protein sequence: CASGGQGNTIYF. The gene calls are TRBV6-5 and TRBJ1-3, with 7 bases fitting TRBD1. The germline V gene encodes CDR1 MNHEY and CDR2 SVGAGI. The CDR3 runs 12 residues. V was pared by 8 bases and J by 4 bases, with 2 bases of the junction left unmatched.